This TCR beta chain is drawn from a study of T-cell memory formation after mild COVID-19. The ends were cut back, 8 bases at V and 2 bases at J, with 9 bases in the middle. This CDR3 has 13 residues. The V gene's germline CDR1 is MNHEY and CDR2 SMNVEV (reference sequence). Study-wide points: The study found contracting CD4+ clones mainly in CM and EM and contracting CD8+ clones in EMRA. Still unconfirmed is whether the second-wave clones peaking on day 37 recognized SARS-CoV-2.

This clonotype was seen a few times. Its antigen is currently unknown. With constant-segment primers, 5'RACE yielded cDNA libraries of TCR alpha and TCR beta that carried sample barcodes and UMIs. Using its own MiXCR run on the 5' RACE reads, TCRdb lists one record per CDR3 protein. Here the sample spans around 300,000 distinct CDR3 sequences, roughly an eighth being singletons. This clonotype was sampled from a young man who had mild COVID-19 (a few samples of this study predate the infection). Cell type and time point are not known. The specimen sequenced was PBMCs or a T cell subset sorted from them (not recorded which). The J gene is TRBJ1-4, the V gene TRBV27; D is unclear. As DNA, the CDR3 is TGTGCCAGCGGAGGTTGGACTAATGAAAAACTGTTTTTT. Amino acid sequence: CASGGWTNEKLFF.